Listed below are T cell receptor beta chains from one sample, sequenced in a study of T cell responses to AZD1222 COVID-19 vaccine. Libraries were prepared by immunoSEQ multiplex PCR; TCRdb keeps only in-frame clonotypes and omits some of them. The sample includes about 120,000 clones, approximately 83% of them seen just once. The sequencing here drew on peripheral blood, taken on day 0 of MenACWY control vaccination. Receptor source: an adult in good health. The CDR3 runs from the conserved cysteine through the conserved F or W. The D gene is left open where the match is weak. The listing skips clone size in some rows; elsewhere it reads once, few, many or a size class.

V	D	size	J	length	DNA	CDR3
TRBV18	-	once	TRBJ1-5	13	TGTGCCAGCTCACCAACCCTGGAGGAGCCCCAGCATTTT	CASSPTLEEPQHF
TRBV5-1	-	-	TRBJ1-4	14	TGCGCCAGCAGCCCCCGGACGGATAATGAAAAACTGTTTTTT	CASSPRTDNEKLFF
TRBV19	TRBD2	-	TRBJ2-3	14	TGTGCCAGTAACCCGCGGGGGAGCACAGATACGCAGTATTTT	CASNPRGSTDTQYF
TRBV7-2	-	-	TRBJ2-2	15	TGTGCCAGCAGCTTAGGTGGGGCCAGCACCGGGGAGCTGTTTTTT	CASSLGGASTGELFF
TRBV7-2	-	-	TRBJ1-6	13	TGTGCCAGCAGCCTAGCTGCATCTTCACCCCTCCACTTT	CASSLAASSPLHF
TRBV6-2/TRBV6-3	TRBD2	-	TRBJ2-5	16	TGTGCCAGCAGTTACCCCGGGACTAGCCACCAAGAGACCCAGTACTTC	CASSYPGTSHQETQYF
TRBV11-3	-	-	TRBJ1-3	13	TGTGCCAGCAGCCAGACGCGAGGAAACACCATATATTTT	CASSQTRGNTIYF
TRBV29-1	-	-	TRBJ2-7	13	TGCAGCGTTGGTCGGGGGTCCCCCTACGAGCAGTACTTC	CSVGRGSPYEQYF
TRBV5-4	-	-	TRBJ2-7	15	TGTGCCAGCAGCCACGACAGCAACCCTTCCTACGAGCAGTACTTC	CASSHDSNPSYEQYF
TRBV24-1	-	-	TRBJ2-2	13	TGTGCCACCACCGGACAGTACACCGGGGAGCTGTTTTTT	CATTGQYTGELFF
TRBV28	TRBD1	-	TRBJ2-7	13	TGTGCCAGCAGACGACAGGGGGCCAACGAGCAGTACTTC	CASRRQGANEQYF
TRBV7-9	TRBD2	once	TRBJ2-1	17	TGTGCCAGCAGCTCCCCCTTAGCGGGGCTGGGTAGGGGTGAGCAGTTCTTC	CASSSPLAGLGRGEQFF
TRBV15	-	few	TRBJ1-2	17	TGTGCCACCAGCAGAGATCCCGTTACATCGTGGGGAAATGGCTACACCTTC	CATSRDPVTSWGNGYTF
TRBV6-2/TRBV6-3	-	-	TRBJ1-3	14	TGTGCCAGCAGTTACCTGGGACGGAGAAACACCATATATTTT	CASSYLGRRNTIYF
TRBV7-8	-	-	TRBJ2-3	15	TGTGCCAGCAGACAACTGGTTGGGATCACAGATACGCAGTATTTT	CASRQLVGITDTQYF
TRBV7-2	TRBD1	-	TRBJ1-5	16	TGTGCCAGCAGTAGGACAGGGGGCGCCAGCAATCAGCCCCAGCATTTT	CASSRTGGASNQPQHF
TRBV5-4	TRBD1	-	TRBJ1-1	11	TGTGCCAGCAGACAGGGGTCTGAAGCTTTCTTT	CASRQGSEAFF
TRBV4-1	-	-	TRBJ1-4	17	TGCGCCAGCAGCCTGTCCGGGACCCAGGCAACTAATGAAAAACTGTTTTTT	CASSLSGTQATNEKLFF
TRBV11-3	-	-	TRBJ1-3	14	TGTGCCAGCAGCGCCCCAGGGGCTGGAAACACCATATATTTT	CASSAPGAGNTIYF
TRBV30	TRBD2	-	TRBJ2-7	13	TGTGCCTGGACTAGCGGGGGAGCCTACGAGCAGTACTTC	CAWTSGGAYEQYF